The clone carrying this T cell receptor (beta chain) turned up a few times. What it recognizes is unknown. The length of the CDR3 is 14 residues. Germline V gene data show CDR1 as SQVTM and CDR2 as ANQGSEA. V lost 4 bases and J lost 4; bases outside the gene matches: 5. Barcoded TCR alpha and TCR beta cDNA libraries with UMIs came from 5'RACE using constant-segment primers. A single record per CDR3 protein comes from TCRdb applying MiXCR to the 5' RACE reads. The table records 35,000 to 45,000 distinct CDR3 sequences, around 6.3% of them present only once. The entry originates in a study of T-cell memory formation after mild COVID-19. Study details: Clusters were largely donor specific.

Broader study findings: Day 15 to 85 contracting clones showed balanced CD4/CD8; day 15 to 37 expanders favored CD4+.

The receptor was isolated from an adult who had mild COVID-19 (a few samples of this study predate the infection). Cell type and time point are not known. The V and J genes are TRBV29-1 and TRBJ1-5; 9 bases map to TRBD1. The specimen sequenced was PBMCs or a T cell subset sorted from them (not recorded which). In DNA form, the CDR3 reads TGCAGCGTTGCTACAGGGGGCTCGAATCAGCCCCAGCATTTT. Encoded protein: CSVATGGSNQPQHF.